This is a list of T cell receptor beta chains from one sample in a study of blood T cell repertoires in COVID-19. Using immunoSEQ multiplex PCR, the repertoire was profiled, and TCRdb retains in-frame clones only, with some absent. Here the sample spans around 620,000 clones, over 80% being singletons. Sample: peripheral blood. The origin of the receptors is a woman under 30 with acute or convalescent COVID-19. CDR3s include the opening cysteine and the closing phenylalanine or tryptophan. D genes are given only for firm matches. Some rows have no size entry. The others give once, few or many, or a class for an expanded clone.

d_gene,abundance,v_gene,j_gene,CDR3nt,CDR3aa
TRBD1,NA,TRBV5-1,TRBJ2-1,TGCGCCAACACTCACCCAGGGGGCACCTACAATGAGCAGTTCTTC,CANTHPGGTYNEQFF
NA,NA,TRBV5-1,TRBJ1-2,TGCGCCGGGCGACCCGGGGAGGGTGGAGAGGGCTACACCTTC,CAGRPGEGGEGYTF
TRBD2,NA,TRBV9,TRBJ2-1,TGTGCCAGCAGCGAGGGACTAGCGGGGGGGCCTGGGGATGAGCAGTTCTTC,CASSEGLAGGPGDEQFF
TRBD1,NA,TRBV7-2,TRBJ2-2,TGTGCCAGCAGCTCCCGGGACAGGGGGTACACCGGGGAGCTGTTTTTT,CASSSRDRGYTGELFF
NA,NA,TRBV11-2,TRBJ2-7,TGTGCCAGCAGCTTAGATCCGAGGGAGCAGTACTTC,CASSLDPREQYF
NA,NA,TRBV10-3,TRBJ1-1,TGTGCCACCACGACAGATATGAACACTGAAGCTTTCTTT,CATTTDMNTEAFF
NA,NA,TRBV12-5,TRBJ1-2,TGTGCTAGTGGGGACAGAAACTATGGCTACACCTTC,CASGDRNYGYTF
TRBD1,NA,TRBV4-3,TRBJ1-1,TGCGCCAGCAGCCCTGGACAGGGAGGGGGCTACACTGAAGCTTTCTTT,CASSPGQGGGYTEAFF
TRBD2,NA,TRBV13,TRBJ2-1,TGTGCCAGCAGCTTCCGGGGGGGTTACAATGAGCAGTTCTTC,CASSFRGGYNEQFF
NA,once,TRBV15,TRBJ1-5,TGTGCCACCAGCAGAGCGGCAGGGGCCAGCAATCAGCCCCAGCATTTT,CATSRAAGASNQPQHF
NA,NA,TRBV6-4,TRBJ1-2,TGTGCCAGCAGGCGTCAAGCTGCAGATATCGGGGGCTACACCTTC,CASRRQAADIGGYTF
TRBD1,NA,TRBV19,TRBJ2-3,TGTGCCAGTAGTATAATCCGGGACAGGGGGCCCACAGATACGCAGTATTTT,CASSIIRDRGPTDTQYF
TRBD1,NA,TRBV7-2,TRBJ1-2,TGTGCCAGCAGCTTAGACCGGGACAGGGGGCTTTCGGGTGGCTACACCTTC,CASSLDRDRGLSGGYTF
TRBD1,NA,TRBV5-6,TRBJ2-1,TGTGCCAGCAGCTTGGTCGACAGGGCCGAGCAGTTCTTC,CASSLVDRAEQFF
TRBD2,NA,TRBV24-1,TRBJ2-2,TGTGCCACCAGTGATTTGCGGGGGGCGAACACCGGGGAGCTGTTTTTT,CATSDLRGANTGELFF
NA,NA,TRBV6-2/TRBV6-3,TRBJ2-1,TGTGCCAGCAGTTACTCGGTCGCGAACTCCTACAATGAGCAGTTCTTC,CASSYSVANSYNEQFF
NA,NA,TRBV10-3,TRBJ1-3,TGTGCCATCACGGACAGTATTATGGGAAACACCATATATTTT,CAITDSIMGNTIYF
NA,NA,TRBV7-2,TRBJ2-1,TGTGCCAGCGTGGCGGGGGCGTATGAGCAGTTCTTC,CASVAGAYEQFF
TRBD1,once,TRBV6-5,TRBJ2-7,TGTGCCAGCAGTCCGGGACAGGGAATGACAGACGAGCAGTACTTC,CASSPGQGMTDEQYF
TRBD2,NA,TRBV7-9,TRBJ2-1,TGTGCCAGCAGCTCGACTAGCGGGGGGGCTTACGAGCAGTTCTTC,CASSSTSGGAYEQFF
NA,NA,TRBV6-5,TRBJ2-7,TGTGCCAGCAGTTACAAGCGGACGGACGAGCAGTACTTC,CASSYKRTDEQYF
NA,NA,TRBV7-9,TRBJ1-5,TGTGCCAGCAGCTTAGAGGGGTGGGGCAATCAGCCCCAGCATTTT,CASSLEGWGNQPQHF
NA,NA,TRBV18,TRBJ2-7,TGTGCCAGCTCTCCGATGGGGGGGGCCCTCGAGCAGTACTTC,CASSPMGGALEQYF
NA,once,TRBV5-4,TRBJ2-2,TGTGCCAGCAGCCCTAAATTAGAGAACACCGGGGAGCTGTTTTTT,CASSPKLENTGELFF
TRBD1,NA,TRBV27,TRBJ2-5,TGTGCCAGCAGTCCCGCGGGACAGGGGTCAGAGACCCAGTACTTC,CASSPAGQGSETQYF
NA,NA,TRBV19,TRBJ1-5,TGTGCCAGTAATTTGGGCGGGAGGTATCAGCCCCAGCATTTT,CASNLGGRYQPQHF
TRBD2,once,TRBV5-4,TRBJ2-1,TGTGCCAGCAGCCCTCTAGCGGGGGGGCCCGGGGAGCAGTTCTTC,CASSPLAGGPGEQFF
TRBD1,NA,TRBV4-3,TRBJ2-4,TGCGCCAGCAGCCAAGAAATAGCACAGGGGAGAGACATTCAGTACTTC,CASSQEIAQGRDIQYF
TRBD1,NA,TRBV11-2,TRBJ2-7,TGTGCCAGCAGCCTTTCCAGGACAGGGAAAAAGACCTACGAGCAGTACTTC,CASSLSRTGKKTYEQYF
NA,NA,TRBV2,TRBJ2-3,TGTGCCAGTATTACACCGGGACTCTCCAGCACAGATACGCAGTATTTT,CASITPGLSSTDTQYF
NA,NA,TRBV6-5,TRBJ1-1,TGTGCCAGCAGTACTCTACAGGGTTCGTACGCTGAAGCTTTCTTT,CASSTLQGSYAEAFF
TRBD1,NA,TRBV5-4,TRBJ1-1,TGTGCCAGCAGCTTGTCAGGGGGCCTGAGCACTGAAGCTTTCTTT,CASSLSGGLSTEAFF
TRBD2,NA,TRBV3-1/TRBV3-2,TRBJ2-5,TGTGCCAGCAGCCAGGCACCGGGACTAGCGGGGGGGCGTACGAGAGAGACCCAGTACTTC,CASSQAPGLAGGRTRETQYF
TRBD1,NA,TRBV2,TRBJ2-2,TGTGCCAGCAGCCCCAGGGGGACCGGGGAGCTGTTTTTT,CASSPRGTGELFF
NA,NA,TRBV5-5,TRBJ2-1,TGTGCCAGCAGCTTGGCCCGGGGGTATGAGCAGTTCTTC,CASSLARGYEQFF
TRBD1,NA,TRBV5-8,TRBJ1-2,TGTGCCAGCAGCTTGGAGGTTAGGGGACAGGGAAACTATGGCTACACCTTC,CASSLEVRGQGNYGYTF
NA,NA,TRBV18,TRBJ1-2,TGTGCCAGCTCACCGGTTCCTACTACCAGCTATGGCTACACCTTC,CASSPVPTTSYGYTF
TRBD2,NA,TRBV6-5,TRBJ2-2,TGTGCCAGCAGCGGACTAGCGATTACCGGGGAGCTGTTTTTT,CASSGLAITGELFF
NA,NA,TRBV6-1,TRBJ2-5,TGTGCCAGCAGTGAGAACAGGGTCCAAGAGACCCAGTACTTC,CASSENRVQETQYF
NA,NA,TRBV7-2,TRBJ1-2,TGTGCCAGCAGCTTCTCAGGGTATGGCTACACCTTC,CASSFSGYGYTF
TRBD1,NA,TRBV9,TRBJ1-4,TGTGCCAGCAGCGTTGGGACAGGGTACGAAAAACTGTTTTTT,CASSVGTGYEKLFF
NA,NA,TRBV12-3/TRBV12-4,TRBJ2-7,TGTGCCAGCAGTTTAGCAAACGGTGGGCAGTACTTC,CASSLANGGQYF
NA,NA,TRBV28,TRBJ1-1,TGTGCCAGCAGTGCGGACGGTCAGGGGAACACTGAAGCTTTCTTT,CASSADGQGNTEAFF
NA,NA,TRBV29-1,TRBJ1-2,TGCAGCGTTCCTAGGACAGCTTCTATTAACTATGGCTACACCTTC,CSVPRTASINYGYTF
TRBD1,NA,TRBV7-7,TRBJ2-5,TGTGCCAGCAGCTCTGGGACAGAGGGTTGGCCCCAGTACTTC,CASSSGTEGWPQYF